This T cell receptor (beta chain) was identified during a study of blood T cell repertoires in COVID-19. This table comes from immunoSEQ multiplex PCR, and its TCRdb copy is limited to in-frame clones, with some not included. The sample shows about 300,000 clones, more than 70% of them seen only once. Germline V gene sequence: CDR1 SGHRS, CDR2 YFSETQ. The CDR3 spans 16 residues. J gave up 7 bases and V 4 bases, and 12 bases lay outside the gene matches. This clonotype was sampled from a woman aged 30 to 39 who had recovered from COVID-19. This chain links TRBV5-1 with TRBJ1-4; 8 bases are a match to TRBD1. Sequencing was carried out using peripheral blood. The CDR3 coding sequence is TGCGCCAGCAGCGCCCCGGACAGGGCATTGGGTGAAAAACTGTTTTTT. Its protein is CASSAPDRALGEKLFF.